This T cell receptor beta chain was sequenced during a study of identical twins. Donors uniformly comprised healthy Caucasians. Whole-study findings and limits: Out-of-frame alpha sequences shared between twins exhibited an excess of low generation probability.

Template switching (which added a universal primer site) was used, and cDNA carried unique molecular identifiers. TCRdb re-called the 5' RACE reads with MiXCR, one entry per CDR3 protein. The repertoire holds a few hundred thousand distinct CDR3 sequences, with about 8.3% as singletons. This clonotype was observed a few times. The target antigen is unknown. The germline V and J ends were trimmed by 5 bases and 5 bases, with 15 bases remaining between them. The CDR3 contains 14 residues. Germline lookup yields CDR1 MNHNS and CDR2 SASEGT. These data also featured in a second study, about yellow fever vaccine responses in identical twins.

Material for sequencing was CD8+ T cells sorted from blood. This sequence joins TRBV6-1 and TRBJ2-5; tentatively, D is TRBD2 (6 bases). This TCR was sampled from a young woman in good health. CDR3 nucleotide sequence: TGTGCCAGCAGTCCACCGGCCAGCGGGGAGACCCAGTACTTC. This codes for CASSPPASGETQYF.